This T cell receptor beta chain was found in a study of blood T cell repertoires in COVID-19. Turning to the study itself: The analysed material was cDNA or gDNA that came from T cells, B-cell-depleted T cells, or PBMCs.

TCRdb's table, derived via immunoSEQ multiplex PCR, lists solely in-frame clones and lacks some. This table holds about 370,000 clones, approximately 88% found once. This CDR3 contains 14 residues. V lost 5 bases, J lost 6 bases, and 9 bases stayed unmatched. CDR1 is LNHDA, CDR2 SQIVND, per germline (reference sequence). The TCR sequence derives from a woman in her thirties with COVID-19, enrolled during active disease. The sequenced sample consisted of peripheral blood. This chain uses TRBV19 with TRBJ1-2, with 7 bases fitting TRBD1. In nucleotides, the CDR3 is TGTGCCAGTAGTGTCACAGGGGCCCCCCATGGCTACACCTTC. Its protein is CASSVTGAPHGYTF.